This TCR beta chain was documented in a study of neurological immune-mediated disorders. Worth noting for this clonotype: Its antigen remains unidentified.

Among the participants, healthy controls were blood bank volunteers in Maryland, USA. General study points: HTLV-1-associated myelopathy had the most TCR clonal expansion, whereas multiple sclerosis had the least (lower than in healthy controls).

The CDR3 is 12 residues long. Germline-derived CDR1 and CDR2 are SNHLY and FYNNEI. Deletions cut 3 bases from V and 8 bases from J, with 10 bases between. Over 170 million TCR-beta sequences from 15-18 subjects came out of each sequencing run. One entry per CDR3 protein, called by TCRdb with MiXCR from the 5' RACE reads. The table records 30,000 to 45,000 distinct CDR3 sequences, around 5% of them present only once. Sequenced input: CD4+ T cells from blood. J is TRBJ1-1 and V is TRBV2; D is perhaps TRBD1 (5 bases). This receptor was identified in a man aged 18 to 29 in good health. DNA for the CDR3: TGTGCCAGCAGTGATTCTTGGACAGAAGCTTTCTTT. This translates into CASSDSWTEAFF.